This passage covers 20 T cell receptor beta chains from one sample sequenced in a study of T cell responses to AZD1222 COVID-19 vaccine. Libraries were prepared by immunoSEQ multiplex PCR; TCRdb keeps only in-frame clonotypes and omits some of them. The table has 150,000 to 200,000 clones, 92% seen once; the top ten hold more than 1%. Source: peripheral blood, taken 28 days after the second AZD1222 dose. These receptors were collected from an adult who received the AZD1222 COVID-19 vaccine.

V is TRBV29-1 and J is TRBJ1-1, with a tentative D call TRBD1 (5 bases). This CDR3 has 14 residues. V gave up 7 bases and J gave up 4 bases, with 19 bases separating them. Germline V lookup: CDR1 SQVTM, CDR2 ANQGSEA. In DNA form, the CDR3 reads TGCAGCGGGGGGGGTCCGTTATTTGGCACTGAAGCTTTCTTT. Its translation is CSGGGPLFGTEAFF.

This clone occurred once. The rearrangement links TRBV11-2 to TRBJ1-1; D not resolved. The germline V gene encodes CDR1 SGHAT and CDR2 FQNNGV. This CDR3 spans 13 amino acids. Trimming took off 0 bases at V and 10 bases at J, with 12 bases between the two ends. The CDR3 loop is CASSLEVPRRAFF. In DNA, the CDR3 is TGTGCCAGCAGCTTAGAGGTACCTCGAAGAGCTTTCTTT. Filled out from reference TRBV11-2 and TRBJ1-1, the complete variable domain reads EAGVAQSPRYKIIEKRQSVAFWCNPISGHATLYWYQQILGQGPKLLIQFQNNGVVDDSQLPKDRFSAERLKGVDSTLKIQPAKLEDSAVYLCASSLEVPRRAFFGQGTRLTVV.

This rearrangement joins TRBV2 to TRBJ2-7; D gene uncertain. V dropped 3 bases and J dropped 3 bases, with 3 bases sitting between them. CDR3 length equals 11 residues. CDR1 is SNHLY, CDR2 FYNNEI, per germline. The CDR3 coding sequence is TGTGCCAGCAGTGAGAACTACGAGCAGTACTTC. Its protein product is CASSENYEQYF.

The V gene is TRBV7-9, the J gene TRBJ2-7; 9 nucleotides agree with TRBD1. V dropped 2 bases and J dropped 0; count of bases not matched to a gene: 5. This CDR3 comprises 16 residues. Per germline, CDR1 SEHNR and CDR2 FQNEAQ (reference sequence). CDR3 sequence reads: CASSLPGQGLSYEQYF. CDR3 bases: TGTGCCAGCAGCTTACCCGGACAGGGGCTCTCCTACGAGCAGTACTTC.

The chain recombines TRBV9 with TRBJ1-1, with 7 positions matching TRBD1. Germline trimming cut 4 bases from V and 6 bases from J; bases unmatched to any gene: 9. The germline V gene has CDR1 SGDLS and CDR2 YYNGEE. The length of the CDR3 is 14 residues. CDR3 sequence (DNA): TGTGCCAGCAGCCCCCAAACAGGGGCCGCTGAAGCTTTCTTT. Translating gives CASSPQTGAAEAFF.

The rearrangement uses TRBV20-1 and TRBJ1-2; D is unclear. This CDR3 spans 12 amino acids. Germline loops: CDR1 DFQATT, CDR2 SNEGSKA (reference sequence). Deletions cut 3 bases from V and 8 bases from J, with 13 bases between. For the CDR3, the DNA is TGCAGTGCTAGTCGAGTTCTTGGGGGCTACACCTTC. Amino acids: CSASRVLGGYTF.

V and J are TRBV11-2 and TRBJ1-6; TRBD1 agrees at 8 bases. This CDR3 contains 15 residues. The junction had 11 bases not matched to a gene; V was cut back by 1 base and J by 15 bases. Germline V gene data show CDR1 as SGHAT and CDR2 as FQNNGV. CDR3 DNA: TGTGCCAGCAGCTTAGCCACAGGGGGAGGAGTTGACCTCCACTTT. Its translation: CASSLATGGGVDLHF.

This clone was detected only a few times. This chain joins TRBV5-1 and TRBJ1-2; unclear D gene. Germline V gene lookup returns CDR1 SGHRS and CDR2 YFSETQ. This CDR3 has 13 residues. Trimming removed 1 base at V and 5 bases at J, with 9 bases between. CDR3 DNA: TGCGCCAGCAGCTTGAGGTTGGAGTATGGCTACACCTTC. This encodes CASSLRLEYGYTF.

The chain carries TRBV10-3 and TRBJ1-2; 9 bases align to TRBD1. The CDR3 has 15 amino acids. Germline V gene sequence: CDR1 ENHRY, CDR2 SYGVKD. The trim removed 5 bases at V and 7 bases at J, leaving 11 bases unmatched. CDR3 DNA sequence: TGTGCCATCAGTTCTCCGGGACAGGGAATGTCTGGCTACACCTTC. Translated, it gives CAISSPGQGMSGYTF.

The genes are TRBV6-5 and TRBJ1-1; perhaps TRBD1 as D (5 bases). This CDR3 comprises 15 residues. V lost 7 bases to trimming and J lost 0 bases, with 15 bases between them. Germline V lookup: CDR1 MNHEY, CDR2 SVGAGI. CDR3 sequence reads: CASTEQAGLNTEAFF. The CDR3, as DNA: TGTGCCAGCACCGAACAGGCAGGGTTGAACACTGAAGCTTTCTTT.

The chain links TRBV7-8 to TRBJ2-1; D is possibly TRBD1 (5 bases). The CDR3 extends over 14 amino acids. Trimming cost V 5 bases and J 2 bases, with 10 bases left between them. The germline gives CDR1 SGHVS, CDR2 FQNEAQ. The chain's CDR3 is CASSTRVTYNEQFF. CDR3 coding DNA: TGTGCCAGCAGCACCAGGGTTACCTACAATGAGCAGTTCTTC.

J is TRBJ2-7 and V is TRBV5-1; 8 nucleotides line up with TRBD2. V trimming: 4 bases; J trimming: 5 bases; junction bases outside the gene matches: 17. Germline CDR1 reads SGHRS; CDR2 reads YFSETQ. The CDR3 spans 17 residues. CDR3 nucleotides: TGCGCCAGCAGCCTGCGGCCACCGGGAGGGACCGGGGACGAGCAGTACTTC. The encoded protein is CASSLRPPGGTGDEQYF. The full variable domain, in which reference TRBV5-1 and TRBJ2-7 provide the parts outside the CDR3, is KAGVTQTPRYLIKTRGQQVTLSCSPISGHRSVSWYQQTPGQGLQFLFEYFSETQRNKGNFPGRFSGRQFSNSRSEMNVSTLELGDSALYLCASSLRPPGGTGDEQYFGPGTRLTVT.

The chain couples TRBV21-1 to TRBJ2-7; the table's TRBD1 call for D was not verified on the DNA. TRBV21-1 is listed as a pseudogene. This CDR3 has 15 residues. The CDR3 is CASSKTTLSSYEQYF. Here the CDR3 DNA reads TGTGCCAGCAGCAAAACGACATTGAGCTCCTACGAGCAGTACTTC.

The V gene is TRBV20-1, the J gene TRBJ1-2, with 8 positions matching TRBD1. Germline-derived CDR1 and CDR2 are DFQATT and SNEGSKA (reference sequence). Germline trimming cut 3 bases from V and 5 bases from J; bases unmatched to any gene: 5. This CDR3 comprises 13 residues. As DNA, the CDR3 is TGCAGTGCTAGTTCCACAGGGGGATATGGCTACACCTTC. Translation gives CSASSTGGYGYTF.

V and J are TRBV3-1 (or the pseudogene TRBV3-2) and TRBJ2-1; 7 bases are shared with TRBD1. CDR3 size: 17 residues. Germline V CDR1 and CDR2: LGHDT, YNNKEL (reference sequence). Germline trimming cut 0 bases from V and 5 bases from J; bases unmatched to any gene: 10. Written as DNA, the CDR3 is TGTGCCAGCAGCCAAGATCGGGACAGCTACATCGACAATGAGCAGTTCTTC. It specifies CASSQDRDSYIDNEQFF.

The chain recombines TRBV6-5 with TRBJ1-2; 7 bases fit TRBD1. The germline V gene encodes CDR1 MNHEY and CDR2 SVGAGI. The CDR3 consists of 14 residues. J was trimmed by 2 bases and V by 6 bases; bases with no gene match: 6. The CDR3 is CASSRQQGNYGYTF. The DNA for the CDR3 is TGTGCCAGCAGCCGCCAACAGGGGAACTATGGCTACACCTTC.

The chain links TRBV11-3 to TRBJ1-1; maybe TRBD1 (5 bases). Germline CDR1 SGHNT, CDR2 YENEEA. V shed 1 base and J shed 5 bases, with 8 bases lying between them. This CDR3 has 13 amino acids. As DNA, the CDR3 is TGTGCCAGCAGCTTAGGGGGGAGAACTGAAGCTTTCTTT. This codes for CASSLGGRTEAFF.

The chain has TRBV12-3 or TRBV12-4 and TRBJ2-2; D uncertain. V gave up 2 bases and J gave up 4 bases, with 5 bases separating them. The length of the CDR3 is 13 residues. CDR3 region: CASSLSRTGELFF. The CDR3 coding sequence is TGTGCCAGCAGTTTATCCCGCACCGGGGAGCTGTTTTTT.

Concerning this clone: This specimen includes other DNA sequences encoding the same CDR3. The gene calls are TRBV5-1 and TRBJ1-2; no definite D call. Germline V gene lookup returns CDR1 SGHRS and CDR2 YFSETQ. The CDR3 length is 12 residues. V was cut by 0 bases and J by 5 bases, with 5 bases left in between. The CDR3 DNA is TGCGCCAGCAGCTTGGGTCGGTATGGCTACACCTTC. Translated, it gives CASSLGRYGYTF.

V gene TRBV27 combines with J gene TRBJ1-1; no clear D. Germline V lookup: CDR1 MNHEY, CDR2 SMNVEV (reference sequence). The germline V and J ends were trimmed by 1 base and 7 bases, with 13 bases remaining between them. This CDR3 has 14 amino acids. The CDR3: CASSLLGRRGEAFF. For the CDR3, the DNA is TGTGCCAGCAGTTTATTAGGGAGGAGAGGTGAAGCTTTCTTT.